A selection of T cell receptor beta chains follows, all from one sample in a study of CD8 T cells in ankylosing spondylitis. TCRdb redid the calling of the 5' RACE reads with MiXCR, one entry per CDR3 protein. The repertoire holds over 100,000 distinct CDR3 sequences, with about an eighth as singletons. Sample: blood, either unsorted or a sorted T cell fraction (not recorded which). The source of these receptors is a female donor with ankylosing spondylitis or in good health (not recorded which). Both conserved end residues are part of each CDR3. A D gene is named only where the DNA matches it firmly.

CDR3 | V | D | J
CATSRGGKWAYEQYF | TRBV15 | TRBD2 | TRBJ2-7
CASSNRAYNEQFF | TRBV25-1 | NA | TRBJ2-1
CASSFLRDRENTIYF | TRBV7-9 | TRBD1 | TRBJ1-3
CASSFELGGPMETQYF | TRBV7-2 | NA | TRBJ2-5
CASSRIAGATDTQYF | TRBV7-2 | TRBD2 | TRBJ2-3
CASSPRDRDGYTF | TRBV18 | TRBD1 | TRBJ1-2
CASSIRQGLIDTQYF | TRBV19 | NA | TRBJ2-3
CASSPGTSGTDTQYF | TRBV2 | TRBD2 | TRBJ2-3
CSVGRGDNEQFF | TRBV29-1 | NA | TRBJ2-1
CASNPAGTESSCEQYF | TRBV19 | NA | TRBJ2-7
CASSLGVAGSTDTQYF | TRBV5-1 | TRBD2 | TRBJ2-3
CASSRWGRQGTNTEAFF | TRBV7-8 | TRBD1 | TRBJ1-1
CASSEEIEAFF | TRBV2 | NA | TRBJ1-1
CASTYVQQETQYF | TRBV5-6 | NA | TRBJ2-5
CASSLVARGAGELFF | TRBV5-1 | NA | TRBJ2-2
CATSREISTGNTETQYF | TRBV15 | NA | TRBJ2-5
CSVIGTFYEQYF | TRBV29-1 | NA | TRBJ2-7
CASSKVGLSCYEQYF | TRBV21-1 | NA | TRBJ2-7
CASSLVSDAGELFF | TRBV5-1 | NA | TRBJ2-2
CASSLAGGEQFF | TRBV5-1 | NA | TRBJ2-1
CSTLPRVAGRYNEQFF | TRBV20-1 | TRBD2 | TRBJ2-1
CASSPPGQVYSYEQYF | TRBV7-2 | TRBD1 | TRBJ2-7
CASSLYGTNEKLFF | TRBV5-5 | NA | TRBJ1-4
CASSRGQGANTGELFF | TRBV5-5 | TRBD1 | TRBJ2-2
CSASRSSAGRRGDEQFF | TRBV20-1 | TRBD2 | TRBJ2-1
CASSLGAPYEQYF | TRBV28 | NA | TRBJ2-7
CASSLESGTDTQYF | TRBV7-2 | NA | TRBJ2-3
CASSRDRGISDYTF | TRBV19 | TRBD1 | TRBJ1-2
CASRTGGPLGNEQFF | TRBV6-1 | TRBD2 | TRBJ2-1